What follows describes a single TCR beta chain. The sample comes from a study of blood T cell repertoires in COVID-19. Here immunoSEQ multiplex PCR was the method, and the copy in TCRdb shows in-frame clones only, minus some. Of approximately 230,000 clones listed, almost 90% were seen once; the top ten hold over 1.1%. The receptor's source is a man at least 80 years old with acute or convalescent COVID-19. The material sequenced was peripheral blood.

In DNA form, the CDR3 reads TGTGCCAGCAGCTTAACTAGCGGGAGCCAGACCCAGTACTTC. Protein sequence: CASSLTSGSQTQYF. The chain joins TRBV11-3 to TRBJ2-5; 11 bases match TRBD2. The V gene end was trimmed by 2 bases and the J gene end by 6 bases; junction bases not matched to a gene: 2. Germline assignment: CDR1 SGHNT and CDR2 YENEEA. This CDR3 contains 14 residues.